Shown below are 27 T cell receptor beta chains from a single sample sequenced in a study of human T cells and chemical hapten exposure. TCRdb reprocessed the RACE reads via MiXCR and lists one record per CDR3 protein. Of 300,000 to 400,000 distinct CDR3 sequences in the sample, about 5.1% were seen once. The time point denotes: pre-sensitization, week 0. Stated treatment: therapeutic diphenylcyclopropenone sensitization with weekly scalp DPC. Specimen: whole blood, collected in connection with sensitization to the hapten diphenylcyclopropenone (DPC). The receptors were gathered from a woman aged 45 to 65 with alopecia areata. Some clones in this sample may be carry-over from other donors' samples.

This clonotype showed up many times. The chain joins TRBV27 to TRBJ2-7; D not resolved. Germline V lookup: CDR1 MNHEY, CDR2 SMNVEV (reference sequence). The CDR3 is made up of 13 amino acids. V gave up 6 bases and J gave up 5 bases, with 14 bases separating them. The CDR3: CASRGRTFHEQYF. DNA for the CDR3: TGTGCCAGCAGGGGTCGGACGTTCCACGAGCAGTACTTC.

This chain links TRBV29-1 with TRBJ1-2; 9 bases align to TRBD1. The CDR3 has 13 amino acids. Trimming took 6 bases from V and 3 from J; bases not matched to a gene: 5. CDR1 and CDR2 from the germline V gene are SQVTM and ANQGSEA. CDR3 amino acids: CSVLTGGDYGYTF. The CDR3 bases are TGCAGCGTCCTGACAGGGGGAGACTATGGCTACACCTTC.

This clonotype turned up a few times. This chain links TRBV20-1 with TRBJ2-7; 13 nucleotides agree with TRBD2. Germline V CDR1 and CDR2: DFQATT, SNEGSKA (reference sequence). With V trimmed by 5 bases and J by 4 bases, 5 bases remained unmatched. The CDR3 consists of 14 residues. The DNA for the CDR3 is TGCAGTGCTGGCCCACTAGCGGGAGGGTACGAGCAGTACTTC. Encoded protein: CSAGPLAGGYEQYF.

The CDR3 protein is CASRPSSNTEAFF. DNA for the CDR3: TGTGCCAGCAGGCCTAGCTCGAACACTGAAGCTTTCTTT. The chain couples TRBV6-1 to TRBJ1-1; no clear D gene. The CDR3 is 13 amino acids. Germline V gene data show CDR1 as MNHNS and CDR2 as SASEGT. The V and J ends lost 6 bases and 1 base respectively, with 9 bases between them.

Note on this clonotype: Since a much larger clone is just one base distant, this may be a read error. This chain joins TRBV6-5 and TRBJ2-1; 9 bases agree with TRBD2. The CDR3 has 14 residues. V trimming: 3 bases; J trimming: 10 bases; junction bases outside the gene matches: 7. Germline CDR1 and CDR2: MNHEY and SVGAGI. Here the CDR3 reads CASSYRGGDLEQFF. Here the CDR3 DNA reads TGTGCCAGCAGTTATCGCGGGGGGGATTTGGAGCAGTTCTTC.

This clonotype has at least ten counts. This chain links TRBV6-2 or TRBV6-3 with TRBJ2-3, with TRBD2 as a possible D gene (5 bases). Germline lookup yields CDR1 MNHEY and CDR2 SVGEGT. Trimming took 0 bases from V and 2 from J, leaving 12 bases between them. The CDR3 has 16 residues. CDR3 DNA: TGTGCCAGCAGTTACTCTGAAGCGGATAACACAGATACGCAGTATTTT. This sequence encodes CASSYSEADNTDTQYF.

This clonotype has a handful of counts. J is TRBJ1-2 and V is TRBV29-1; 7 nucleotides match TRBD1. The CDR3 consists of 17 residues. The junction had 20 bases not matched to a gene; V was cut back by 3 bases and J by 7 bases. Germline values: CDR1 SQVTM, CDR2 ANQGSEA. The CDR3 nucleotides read TGCAGCGTTGATAAGGGGGCGCGGGGGACTAAGATCGTTGGCTACACCTTC. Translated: CSVDKGARGTKIVGYTF. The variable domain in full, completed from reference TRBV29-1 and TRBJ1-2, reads SAVISQKPSRDICQRGTSLTIQCQVDSQVTMMFWYRQQPGQSLTLIATANQGSEATYESGFVIDKFPISRPNLTFSTLTVSNMSPEDSSIYLCSVDKGARGTKIVGYTFGSGTRLTVV.

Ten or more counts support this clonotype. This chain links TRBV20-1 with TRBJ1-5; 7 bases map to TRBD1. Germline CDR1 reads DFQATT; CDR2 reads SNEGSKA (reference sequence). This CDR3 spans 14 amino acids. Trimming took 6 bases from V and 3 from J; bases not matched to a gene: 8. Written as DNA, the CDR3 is TGCAGTGCCGAGGGGGCAGTCCCCAATCAGCCCCAGCATTTT. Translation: CSAEGAVPNQPQHF.

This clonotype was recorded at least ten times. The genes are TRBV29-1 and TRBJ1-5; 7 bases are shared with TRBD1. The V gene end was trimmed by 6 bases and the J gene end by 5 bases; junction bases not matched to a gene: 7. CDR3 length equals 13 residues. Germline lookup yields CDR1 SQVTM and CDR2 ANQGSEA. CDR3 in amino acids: CSVATGRDQPQHF. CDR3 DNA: TGCAGCGTCGCGACAGGGCGGGATCAGCCCCAGCATTTT.

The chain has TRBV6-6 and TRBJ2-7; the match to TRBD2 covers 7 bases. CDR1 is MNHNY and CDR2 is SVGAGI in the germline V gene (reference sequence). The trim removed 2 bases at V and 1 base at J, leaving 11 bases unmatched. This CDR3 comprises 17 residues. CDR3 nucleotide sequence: TGTGCCAGCAGTTACCCTAGGAAGGGGAGGGAGTCCTACGAGCAGTACTTC. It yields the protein CASSYPRKGRESYEQYF.

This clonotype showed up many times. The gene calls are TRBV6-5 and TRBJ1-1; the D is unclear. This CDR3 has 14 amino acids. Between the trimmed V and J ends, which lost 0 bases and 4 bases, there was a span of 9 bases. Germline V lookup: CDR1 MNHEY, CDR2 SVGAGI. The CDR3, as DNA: TGTGCCAGCAGTTACTCCCAGGCGATCACTGAAGCTTTCTTT. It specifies CASSYSQAITEAFF.

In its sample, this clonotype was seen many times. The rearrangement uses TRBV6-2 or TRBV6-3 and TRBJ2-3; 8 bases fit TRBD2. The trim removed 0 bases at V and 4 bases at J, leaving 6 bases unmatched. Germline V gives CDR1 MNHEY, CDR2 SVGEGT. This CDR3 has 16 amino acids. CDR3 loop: CASSYSGTSQSDTQYF. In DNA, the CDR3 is TGTGCCAGCAGTTACTCAGGGACTAGTCAATCAGATACGCAGTATTTT.

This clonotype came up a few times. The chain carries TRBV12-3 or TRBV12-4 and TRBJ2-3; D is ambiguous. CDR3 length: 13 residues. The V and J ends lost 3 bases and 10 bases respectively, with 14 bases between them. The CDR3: CASSFFMAAPQYF. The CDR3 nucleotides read TGTGCCAGCAGTTTTTTTATGGCGGCCCCGCAGTATTTT.

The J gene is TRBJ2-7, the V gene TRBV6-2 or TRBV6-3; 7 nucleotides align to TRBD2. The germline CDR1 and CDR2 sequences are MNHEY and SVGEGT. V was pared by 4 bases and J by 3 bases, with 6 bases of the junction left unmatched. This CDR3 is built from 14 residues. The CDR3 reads CASSLGGTIYEQYF. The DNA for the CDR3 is TGTGCCAGCAGTTTGGGCGGGACTATCTACGAGCAGTACTTC.

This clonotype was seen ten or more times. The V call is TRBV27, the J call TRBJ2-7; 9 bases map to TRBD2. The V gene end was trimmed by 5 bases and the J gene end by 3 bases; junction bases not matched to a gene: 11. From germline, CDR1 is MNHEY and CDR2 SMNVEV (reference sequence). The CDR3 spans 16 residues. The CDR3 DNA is TGTGCCAGCAGTCGGACTAGCGATAGTTTCAGCTACGAGCAGTACTTC. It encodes CASSRTSDSFSYEQYF.

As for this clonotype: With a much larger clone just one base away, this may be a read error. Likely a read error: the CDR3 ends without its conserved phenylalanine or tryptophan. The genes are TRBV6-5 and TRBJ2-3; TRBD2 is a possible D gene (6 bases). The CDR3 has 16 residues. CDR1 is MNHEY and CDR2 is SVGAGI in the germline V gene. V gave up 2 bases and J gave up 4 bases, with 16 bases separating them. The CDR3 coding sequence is TGTGCCAGCAGTTACGGGACGATAGCGGCTTCAGATACGCAGTATTTG. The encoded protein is CASSYGTIAASDTQYL.

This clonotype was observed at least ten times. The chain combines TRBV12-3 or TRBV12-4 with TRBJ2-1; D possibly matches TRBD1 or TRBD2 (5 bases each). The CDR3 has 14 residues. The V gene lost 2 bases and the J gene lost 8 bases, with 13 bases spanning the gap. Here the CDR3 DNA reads TGTGCCAGCAGTTTACTTTCGGGGCACCATGAGCAGTTCTTC. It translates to CASSLLSGHHEQFF.

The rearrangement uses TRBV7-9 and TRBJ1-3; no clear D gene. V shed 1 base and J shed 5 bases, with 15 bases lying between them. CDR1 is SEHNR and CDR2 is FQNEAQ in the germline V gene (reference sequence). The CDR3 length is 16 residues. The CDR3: CASSLVPRQARNTIYF. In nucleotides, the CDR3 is TGTGCCAGCAGCTTAGTCCCCAGGCAAGCAAGAAACACCATATATTTT.

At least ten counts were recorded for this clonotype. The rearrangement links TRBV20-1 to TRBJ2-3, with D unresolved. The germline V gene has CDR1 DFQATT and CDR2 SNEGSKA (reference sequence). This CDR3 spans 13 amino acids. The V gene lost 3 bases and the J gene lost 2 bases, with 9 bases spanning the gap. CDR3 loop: CSASLVVTDTQYF. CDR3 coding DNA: TGCAGTGCTAGTCTGGTAGTCACAGATACGCAGTATTTT.

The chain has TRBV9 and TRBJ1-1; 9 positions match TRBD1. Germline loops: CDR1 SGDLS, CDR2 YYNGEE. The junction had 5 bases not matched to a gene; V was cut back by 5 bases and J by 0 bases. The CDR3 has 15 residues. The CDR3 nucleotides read TGTGCCAGCAGAGCCGGGACAGGGATGAACACTGAAGCTTTCTTT. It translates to CASRAGTGMNTEAFF.

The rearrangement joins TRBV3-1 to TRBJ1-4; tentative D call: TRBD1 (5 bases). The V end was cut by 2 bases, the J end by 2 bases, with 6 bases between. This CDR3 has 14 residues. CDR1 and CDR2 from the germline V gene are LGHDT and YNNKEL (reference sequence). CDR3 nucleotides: TGTGCCAGCAGCCAATCAGGGACTAATGAAAAACTGTTTTTT. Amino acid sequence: CASSQSGTNEKLFF.

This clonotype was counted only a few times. The CDR3 loop reads CASRPHSGSSYNEQFF. The CDR3 DNA sequence: TGTGCCAGCCGCCCTCATAGCGGGAGCTCCTACAATGAGCAGTTCTTC. The chain is built from TRBV14 and TRBJ2-1; 9 bases are shared with TRBD2. Germline V gene data show CDR1 as SGHDN and CDR2 as FVKESK. Losses at the gene ends were 8 bases for V and 0 bases for J; bases not matched to a gene: 8. The CDR3 extends over 16 amino acids.

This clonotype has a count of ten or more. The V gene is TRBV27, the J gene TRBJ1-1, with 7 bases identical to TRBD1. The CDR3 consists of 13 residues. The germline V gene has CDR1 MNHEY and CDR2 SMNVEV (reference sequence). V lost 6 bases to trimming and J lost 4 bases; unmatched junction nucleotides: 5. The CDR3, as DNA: TGTGCCAGCAGACTGAACAGGGGCACTGAAGCTTTCTTT. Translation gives CASRLNRGTEAFF.

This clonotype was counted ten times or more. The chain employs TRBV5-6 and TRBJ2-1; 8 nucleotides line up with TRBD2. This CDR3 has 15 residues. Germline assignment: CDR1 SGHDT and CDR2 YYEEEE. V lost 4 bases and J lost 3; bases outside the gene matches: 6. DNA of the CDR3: TGTGCCAGCAGCCCCATGAGCGGGAGCTACAATGAGCAGTTCTTC. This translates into CASSPMSGSYNEQFF. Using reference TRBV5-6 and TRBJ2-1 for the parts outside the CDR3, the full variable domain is DAGVTQSPTHLIKTRGQQVTLRCSPKSGHDTVSWYQQALGQGPQFIFQYYEEEERQRGNFPDRFSGHQFPNYSSELNVNALLLGDSALYLCASSPMSGSYNEQFFGPGTRLTVL.

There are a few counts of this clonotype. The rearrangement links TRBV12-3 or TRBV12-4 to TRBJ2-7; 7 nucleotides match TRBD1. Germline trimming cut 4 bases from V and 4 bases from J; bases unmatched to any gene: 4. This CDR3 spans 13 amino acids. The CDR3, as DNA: TGTGCCAGCAGTTCCGGACAGGTGTACGAGCAGTACTTC. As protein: CASSSGQVYEQYF.

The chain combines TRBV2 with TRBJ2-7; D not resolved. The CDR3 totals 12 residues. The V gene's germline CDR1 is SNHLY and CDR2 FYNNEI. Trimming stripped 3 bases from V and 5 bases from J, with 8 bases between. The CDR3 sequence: CASSEAGHEQYF. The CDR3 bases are TGTGCCAGCAGTGAGGCCGGCCACGAGCAGTACTTC.

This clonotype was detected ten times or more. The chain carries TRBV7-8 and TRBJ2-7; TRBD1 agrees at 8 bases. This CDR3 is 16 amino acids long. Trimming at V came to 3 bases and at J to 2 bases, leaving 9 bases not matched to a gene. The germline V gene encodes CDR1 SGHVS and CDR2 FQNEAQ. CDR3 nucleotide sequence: TGTGCCAGCAGCTTGACAGGACAGGGCTTAGCCTACGAGCAGTACTTC. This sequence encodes CASSLTGQGLAYEQYF. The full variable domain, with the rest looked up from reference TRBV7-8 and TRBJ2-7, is GAGVSQSPRYKVAKRGQDVALRCDPISGHVSLFWYQQALGQGPEFLTYFQNEAQLDKSGLPSDRFFAERPEGSVSTLKIQRTQQEDSAVYLCASSLTGQGLAYEQYFGPGTRLTVT.